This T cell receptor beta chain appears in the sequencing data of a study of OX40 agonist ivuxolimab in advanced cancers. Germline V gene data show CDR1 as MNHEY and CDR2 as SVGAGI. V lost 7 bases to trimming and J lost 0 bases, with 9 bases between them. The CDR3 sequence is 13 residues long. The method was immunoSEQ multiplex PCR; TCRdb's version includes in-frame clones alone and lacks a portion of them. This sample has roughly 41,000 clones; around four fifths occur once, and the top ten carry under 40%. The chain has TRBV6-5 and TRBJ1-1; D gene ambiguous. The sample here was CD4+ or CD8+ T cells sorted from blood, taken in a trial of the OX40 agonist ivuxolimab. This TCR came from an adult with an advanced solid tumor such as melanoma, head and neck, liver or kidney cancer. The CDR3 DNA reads TGTGCCAGCACCACGGGGATGAACACTGAAGCTTTCTTT. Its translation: CASTTGMNTEAFF.